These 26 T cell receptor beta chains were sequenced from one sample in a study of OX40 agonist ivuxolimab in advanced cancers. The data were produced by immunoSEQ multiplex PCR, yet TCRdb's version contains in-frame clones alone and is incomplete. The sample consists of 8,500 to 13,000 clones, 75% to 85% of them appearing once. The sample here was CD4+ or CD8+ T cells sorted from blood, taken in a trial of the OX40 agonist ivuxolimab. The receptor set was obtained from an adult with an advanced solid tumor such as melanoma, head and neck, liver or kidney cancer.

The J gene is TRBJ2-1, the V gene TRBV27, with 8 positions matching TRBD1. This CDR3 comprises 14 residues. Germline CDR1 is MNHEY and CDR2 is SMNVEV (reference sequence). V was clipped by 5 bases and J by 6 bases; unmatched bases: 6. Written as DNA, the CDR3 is TGTGCCAGCAGTAGAACAGGGGGAACCAATGAGCAGTTCTTC. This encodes CASSRTGGTNEQFF.

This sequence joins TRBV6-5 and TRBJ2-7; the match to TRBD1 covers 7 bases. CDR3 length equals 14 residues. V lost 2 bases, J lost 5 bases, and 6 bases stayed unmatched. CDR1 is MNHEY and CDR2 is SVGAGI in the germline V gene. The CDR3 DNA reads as TGTGCCAGCAGTTACGGGACAGTCGGAAACGAGCAGTACTTC. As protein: CASSYGTVGNEQYF.

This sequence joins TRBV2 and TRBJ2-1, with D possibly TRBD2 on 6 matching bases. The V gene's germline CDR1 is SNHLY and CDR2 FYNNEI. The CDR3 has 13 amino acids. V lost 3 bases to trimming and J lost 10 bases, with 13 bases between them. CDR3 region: CASSDLGREEQFF. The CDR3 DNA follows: TGTGCCAGCAGTGACCTCGGGCGGGAAGAGCAGTTCTTC.

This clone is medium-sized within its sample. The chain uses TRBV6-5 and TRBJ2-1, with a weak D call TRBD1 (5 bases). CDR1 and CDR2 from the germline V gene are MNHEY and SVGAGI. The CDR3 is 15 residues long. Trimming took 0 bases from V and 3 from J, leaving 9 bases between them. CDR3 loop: CASSYSAGFYNEQFF. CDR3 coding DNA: TGTGCCAGCAGTTACTCCGCAGGGTTCTACAATGAGCAGTTCTTC.

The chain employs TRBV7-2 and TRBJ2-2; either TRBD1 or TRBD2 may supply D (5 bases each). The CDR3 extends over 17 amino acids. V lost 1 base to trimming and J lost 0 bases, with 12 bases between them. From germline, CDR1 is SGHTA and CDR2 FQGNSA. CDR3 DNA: TGTGCCAGCAGCTTAGGGGGCGAGGGCGCGAACACCGGGGAGCTGTTTTTT. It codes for CASSLGGEGANTGELFF.

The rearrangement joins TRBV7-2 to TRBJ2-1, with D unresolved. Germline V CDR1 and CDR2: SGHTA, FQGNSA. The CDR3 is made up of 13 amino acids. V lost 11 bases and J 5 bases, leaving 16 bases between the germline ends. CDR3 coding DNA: TGTGCCCGCTCGGTGTCGCCTGACAATGAGCAGTTCTTC. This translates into CARSVSPDNEQFF.

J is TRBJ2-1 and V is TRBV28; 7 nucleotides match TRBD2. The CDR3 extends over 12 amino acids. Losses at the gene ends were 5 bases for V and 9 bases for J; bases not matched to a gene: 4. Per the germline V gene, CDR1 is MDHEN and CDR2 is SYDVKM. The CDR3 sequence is CASSGGDGEQFF. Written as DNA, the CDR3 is TGTGCCAGCAGTGGGGGGGACGGTGAGCAGTTCTTC.

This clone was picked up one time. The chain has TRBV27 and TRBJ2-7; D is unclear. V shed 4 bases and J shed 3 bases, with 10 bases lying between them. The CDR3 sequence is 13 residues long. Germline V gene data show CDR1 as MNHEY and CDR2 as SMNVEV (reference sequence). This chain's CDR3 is CASSSGPYYEQYF. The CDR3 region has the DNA TGTGCCAGCAGTTCCGGGCCCTACTACGAGCAGTACTTC.

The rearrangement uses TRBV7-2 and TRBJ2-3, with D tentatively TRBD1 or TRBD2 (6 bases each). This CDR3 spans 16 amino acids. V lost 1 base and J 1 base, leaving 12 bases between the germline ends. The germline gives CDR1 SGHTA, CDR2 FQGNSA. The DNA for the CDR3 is TGTGCCAGCAGCTTAGACTCGGGGGCTGGCACAGATACGCAGTATTTT. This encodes CASSLDSGAGTDTQYF.

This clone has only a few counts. The CDR3 loop reads CASSEAPRGWATEAFF. The CDR3 DNA sequence: TGTGCCAGCAGTGAAGCGCCGAGGGGGTGGGCGACTGAAGCTTTCTTT. The J gene is TRBJ1-1, the V gene TRBV2, with D possibly matching TRBD1 (6 bases). Trimming removed 0 bases from V and 5 bases from J, with 16 bases in between. The germline V gene encodes CDR1 SNHLY and CDR2 FYNNEI. The CDR3 spans 16 residues.

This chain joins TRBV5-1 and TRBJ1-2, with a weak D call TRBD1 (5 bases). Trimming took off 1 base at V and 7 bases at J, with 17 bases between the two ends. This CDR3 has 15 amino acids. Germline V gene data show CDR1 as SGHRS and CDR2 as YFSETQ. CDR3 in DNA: TGCGCCAGCAGCTTGCTAGCCGGGACGGATCTTGGCTACACCTTC. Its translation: CASSLLAGTDLGYTF.

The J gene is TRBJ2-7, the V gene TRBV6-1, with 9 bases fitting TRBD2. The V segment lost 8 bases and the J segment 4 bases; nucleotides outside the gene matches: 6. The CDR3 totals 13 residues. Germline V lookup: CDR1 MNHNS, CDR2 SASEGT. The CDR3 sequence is CASLAGSHYEQYF. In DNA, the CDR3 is TGTGCCAGCCTAGCGGGGAGTCATTACGAGCAGTACTTC.

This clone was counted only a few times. CDR3 in DNA: TGTGCCAGCAGTGTCGACGCAGCGAACACCGGGGAGCTGTTTTTT. Translating gives CASSVDAANTGELFF. The J gene is TRBJ2-2, the V gene TRBV6-4; D gene unclear. Germline lookup yields CDR1 MRHNA and CDR2 SNTAGT. The CDR3 has 15 residues. Trimming took off 4 bases at V and 0 bases at J, with 9 bases between the two ends.

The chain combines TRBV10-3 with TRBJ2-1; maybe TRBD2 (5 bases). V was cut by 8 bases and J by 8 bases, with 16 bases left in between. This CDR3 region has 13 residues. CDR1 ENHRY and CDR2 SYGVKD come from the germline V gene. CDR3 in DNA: TGTGCCATCTTGCCTACGGACTCGGATGAGCAGTTCTTC. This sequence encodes CAILPTDSDEQFF.

This CDR3 is CASSLIAGGDTQYF. As DNA, the CDR3 is TGTGCCAGCAGCTTAATTGCGGGAGGGGATACGCAGTATTTT. The chain carries TRBV7-8 and TRBJ2-3; 9 positions agree with TRBD2. The CDR3 runs 14 residues. Germline lookup yields CDR1 SGHVS and CDR2 FQNEAQ. Trimming at V came to 2 bases and at J to 6 bases, leaving 3 bases not matched to a gene.

Here the CDR3 reads CSVARGTGGTEAFF. The CDR3 coding sequence is TGCAGCGTCGCTAGGGGGACAGGGGGCACTGAAGCTTTCTTT. The chain recombines TRBV29-1 with TRBJ1-1; TRBD1 agrees at 11 bases. This CDR3 comprises 14 residues. Losses at the gene ends were 6 bases for V and 4 bases for J; bases not matched to a gene: 7. The germline V gene has CDR1 SQVTM and CDR2 ANQGSEA.

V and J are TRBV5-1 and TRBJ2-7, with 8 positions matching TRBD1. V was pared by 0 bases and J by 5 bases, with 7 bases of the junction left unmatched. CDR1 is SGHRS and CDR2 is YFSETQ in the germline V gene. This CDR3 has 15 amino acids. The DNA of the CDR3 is TGCGCCAGCAGCTTGGAGCCAGGGGGCCCCAACGAGCAGTACTTC. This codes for CASSLEPGGPNEQYF.

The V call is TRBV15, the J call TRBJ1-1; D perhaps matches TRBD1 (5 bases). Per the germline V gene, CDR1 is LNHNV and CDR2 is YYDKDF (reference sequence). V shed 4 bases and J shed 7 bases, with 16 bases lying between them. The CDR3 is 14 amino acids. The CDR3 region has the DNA TGTGCCACCAGCAAAGTGCAGGGTGGTTTTGAAGCTTTCTTT. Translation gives CATSKVQGGFEAFF.

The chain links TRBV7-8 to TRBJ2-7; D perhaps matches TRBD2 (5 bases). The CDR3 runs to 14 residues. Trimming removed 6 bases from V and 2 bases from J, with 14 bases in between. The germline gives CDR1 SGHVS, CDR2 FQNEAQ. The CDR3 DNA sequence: TGTGCCAGCAGTGATACAGCCGGGGCCTACGAGCAGTACTTC. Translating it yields CASSDTAGAYEQYF. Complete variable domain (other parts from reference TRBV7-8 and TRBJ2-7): GAGVSQSPRYKVAKRGQDVALRCDPISGHVSLFWYQQALGQGPEFLTYFQNEAQLDKSGLPSDRFFAERPEGSVSTLKIQRTQQEDSAVYLCASSDTAGAYEQYFGPGTRLTVT.

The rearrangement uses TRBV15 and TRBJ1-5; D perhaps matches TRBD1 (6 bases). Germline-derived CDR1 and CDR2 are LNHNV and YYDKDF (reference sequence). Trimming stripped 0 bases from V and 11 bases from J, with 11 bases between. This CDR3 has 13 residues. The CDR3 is CATSREGGETQHF. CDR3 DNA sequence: TGTGCCACCAGCAGAGAAGGGGGGGAGACCCAGCATTTT.

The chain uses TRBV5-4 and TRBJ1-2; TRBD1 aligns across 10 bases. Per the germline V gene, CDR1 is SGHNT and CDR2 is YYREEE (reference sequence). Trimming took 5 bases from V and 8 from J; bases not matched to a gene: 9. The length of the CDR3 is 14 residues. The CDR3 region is CASRPGQGVEGYTF. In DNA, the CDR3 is TGTGCCAGCAGACCCGGACAGGGGGTGGAGGGCTACACCTTC.

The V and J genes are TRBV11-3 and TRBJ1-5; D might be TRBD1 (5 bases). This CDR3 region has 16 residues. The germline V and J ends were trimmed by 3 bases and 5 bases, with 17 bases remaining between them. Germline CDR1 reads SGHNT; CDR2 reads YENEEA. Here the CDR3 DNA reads TGTGCCAGCAGCTTGGCCTCGCAGGGACCGTATCAGCCCCAGCATTTT. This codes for CASSLASQGPYQPQHF.

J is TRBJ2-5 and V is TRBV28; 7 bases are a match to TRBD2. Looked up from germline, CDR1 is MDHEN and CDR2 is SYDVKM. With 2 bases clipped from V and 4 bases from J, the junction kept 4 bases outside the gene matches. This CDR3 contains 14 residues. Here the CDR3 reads CASSLRSGGETQYF. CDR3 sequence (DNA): TGTGCCAGCAGTTTAAGGTCGGGGGGAGAGACCCAGTACTTC.

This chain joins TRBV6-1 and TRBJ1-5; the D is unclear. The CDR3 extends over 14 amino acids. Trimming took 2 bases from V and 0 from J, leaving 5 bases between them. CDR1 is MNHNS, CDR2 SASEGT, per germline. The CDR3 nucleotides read TGTGCCAGCAGTGAAAGATATAGCAATCAGCCCCAGCATTTT. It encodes CASSERYSNQPQHF.

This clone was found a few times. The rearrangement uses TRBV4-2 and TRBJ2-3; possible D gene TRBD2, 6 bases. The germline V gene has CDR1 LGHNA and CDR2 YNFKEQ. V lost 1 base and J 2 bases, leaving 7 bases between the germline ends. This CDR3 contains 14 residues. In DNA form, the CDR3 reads TGTGCCAGCAGCCAAGGACTAGACACAGATACGCAGTATTTT. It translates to CASSQGLDTDTQYF.

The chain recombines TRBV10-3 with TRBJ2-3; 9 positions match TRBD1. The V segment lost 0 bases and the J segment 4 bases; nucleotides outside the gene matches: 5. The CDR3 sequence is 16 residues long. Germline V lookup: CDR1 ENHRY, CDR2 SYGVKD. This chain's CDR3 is CAISESPGQGSDTQYF. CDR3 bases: TGTGCCATCAGTGAGTCGCCAGGACAGGGGTCAGATACGCAGTATTTT.